The text below deals with one T cell receptor beta chain. Its antigen is not yet known. The record has no base qualities; no much larger clone is one base away. This entry comes from a study of CD8 T cells in Susac syndrome (dated by TCRdb to the late 2010s). In the study overall: Of the Susac syndrome patients who were sequenced, roughly six had clinically active disease and roughly eight were in clinical remission. At blood withdrawal, Susac syndrome patients were either therapy-naive, taking corticosteroids (in some cases with IVIg as well), or taking IVIg alone. The study used repertoire sequencing to test whether antigen drove CD8+ T cell activation and differentiation in Susac syndrome.

Summary of the overall study and its limitations: The CD4+ T cell repertoire of patients with Susac syndrome showed no detectable clonal expansion. The number of individuals in the TCR sequencing and HLA analysis was recognized as being relatively small.

Spanning cysteine to phenylalanine, the CDR3 consists of 17 amino acids. The read is trimmed to its CDR3 DNA, 51 bases read in frame from base 1. The germline V gene (reference sequence) supplies CDR1 LNHDA and CDR2 SQIVND. V and J lose 7 bases and 1 base, and a span of 22 bases separates them. RNA was extracted with the RNeasy kit and about 0.45 to 1 ug was reverse transcribed using random hexamers. The immunoSEQ multiplex PCR assay, covering 54 Vbeta and 13 Jbeta segments, was used to amplify TCR beta CDR3 regions. PCR amplification bias was corrected using a synthetic template baseline for primer optimization and computational correction. The original methods were these. Reads were assigned to V, D and J genes according to IMGT and analyzed in immunoSEQ Analyzer, with only productive sequences retained. Clonality was calculated as one minus the Shannon entropy normalized by log2 of the number of productive unique sequences. Public and private clones were assessed among the 100 most prevalent clones of each patient and control. Clones were defined as Susac-specific if absent from the healthy and MS cohorts, from around 1,100 published viral clones and from other ImmuneACCESS disease sequences. TCRdb redid the processing of the public reads, applying fastp at Q25 and MiXCR, and retained in-frame beta chains. Each record represents a unique CDR3 protein, reported with the most common genes and DNA among its rows. TCRdb's processing, not the authors', yielded these V and J calls. The sample data list 80,000 or so distinct CDR3 sequences, and about 93% of these were observed just once. Over 0.5% of the sample is in the top ten clones.

High-throughput TCR beta sequencing profiled peripheral blood CD8+ and CD4+ T cells from healthy donors, Susac syndrome patients and multiple sclerosis patients. Recently defined diagnostic criteria for definite or probable disease were met by the Susac syndrome patients. Bulk CD8+ and CD4+ T cells were purified by magnetic negative isolation, while CD8+ TEMRA cells were enriched using FACS. Blood was drawn into EDTA tubes, processed within 24 hours, and PBMCs were isolated by density gradient centrifugation. PBMCs destined for TCR sequencing were cryopreserved in liquid nitrogen and later thawed in a 37 °C water bath. Purity of sorted or isolated CD4+, CD8+ and CD8+ TEMRA cells was at least 90%.

Sequences were obtained from CD4+ T cells from PBMCs. The sequence came from a human donor with Susac syndrome. The chain joins TRBV19 to TRBJ2-5; TRBD2 is a weak D gene call, 5 bases matching. For the CDR3, the sequence is CASKRRGFPPFQETQYF. The DNA sequence is as follows: TGTGCCAGTAAGAGGAGAGGGTTCCCCCCTTTCCAAGAGACCCAGTACTTC.